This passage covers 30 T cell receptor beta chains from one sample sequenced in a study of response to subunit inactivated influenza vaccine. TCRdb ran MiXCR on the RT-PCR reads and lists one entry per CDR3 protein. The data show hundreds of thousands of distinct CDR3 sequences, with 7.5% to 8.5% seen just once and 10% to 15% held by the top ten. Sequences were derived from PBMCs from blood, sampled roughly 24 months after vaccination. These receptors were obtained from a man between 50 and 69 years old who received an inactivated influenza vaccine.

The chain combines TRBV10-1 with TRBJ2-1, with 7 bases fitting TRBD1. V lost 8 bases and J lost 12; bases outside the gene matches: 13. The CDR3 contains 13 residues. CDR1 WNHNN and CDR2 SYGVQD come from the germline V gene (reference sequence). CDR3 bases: TGCGCCAGCGGGACAGCGATGGTTGCGGGGCAGTTCTTC. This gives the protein CASGTAMVAGQFF.

CDR3 in amino acids: CASSVAGKLEQFF. The CDR3 region has the DNA TGTGCCAGCAGCGTAGCAGGGAAGCTTGAGCAGTTCTTC. The J gene is TRBJ2-1, the V gene TRBV5-5; perhaps TRBD1 as D (5 bases). The CDR3 runs to 13 residues. Germline CDR1 and CDR2: SGHKS and YYEKEE (reference sequence). V was trimmed by 4 bases and J by 9 bases, leaving 14 bases between them.

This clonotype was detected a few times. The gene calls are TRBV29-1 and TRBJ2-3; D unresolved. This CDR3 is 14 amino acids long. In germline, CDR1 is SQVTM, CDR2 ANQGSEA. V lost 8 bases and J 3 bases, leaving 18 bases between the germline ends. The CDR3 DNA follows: TGCAGCCCCCGCCGAGCCAGAGAAACAGATACGCAGTATTTT. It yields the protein CSPRRARETDTQYF.

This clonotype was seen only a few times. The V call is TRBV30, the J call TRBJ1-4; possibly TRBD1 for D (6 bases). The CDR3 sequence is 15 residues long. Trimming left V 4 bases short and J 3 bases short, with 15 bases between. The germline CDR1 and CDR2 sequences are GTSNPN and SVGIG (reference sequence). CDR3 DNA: TGTGCCTGGACCTTGGGGGGACACTCTAATGAAAAACTGTTTTTT. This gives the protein CAWTLGGHSNEKLFF.

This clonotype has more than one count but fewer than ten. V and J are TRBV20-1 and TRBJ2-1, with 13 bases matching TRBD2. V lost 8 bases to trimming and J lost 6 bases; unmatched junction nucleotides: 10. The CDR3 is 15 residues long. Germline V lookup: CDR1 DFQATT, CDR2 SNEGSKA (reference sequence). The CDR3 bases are TGCAGTCCTTCTGAAGGACTAGCGGGAGTCAATGAGCAGTTCTTC. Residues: CSPSEGLAGVNEQFF.

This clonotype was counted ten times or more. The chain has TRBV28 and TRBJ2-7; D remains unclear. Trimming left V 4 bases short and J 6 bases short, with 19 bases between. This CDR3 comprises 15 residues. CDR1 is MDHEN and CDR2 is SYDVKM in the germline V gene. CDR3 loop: CASSSPQEQAREQYF. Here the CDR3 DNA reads TGTGCCAGCAGTTCCCCGCAGGAGCAGGCCCGCGAGCAGTACTTC. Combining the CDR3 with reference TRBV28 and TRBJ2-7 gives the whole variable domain DVKVTQSSRYLVKRTGEKVFLECVQDMDHENMFWYRQDPGLGLRLIYFSYDVKMKEKGDIPEGYSVSREKKERFSLILESASTNQTSMYLCASSSPQEQAREQYFGPGTRLTVT.

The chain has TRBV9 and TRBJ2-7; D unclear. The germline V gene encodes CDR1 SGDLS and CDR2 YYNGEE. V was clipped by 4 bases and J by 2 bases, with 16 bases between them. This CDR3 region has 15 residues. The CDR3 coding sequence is TGTGCCAGCAGCTCAGGCCCCAGCGCGACCTACGAGCAGTACTTC. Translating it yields CASSSGPSATYEQYF.

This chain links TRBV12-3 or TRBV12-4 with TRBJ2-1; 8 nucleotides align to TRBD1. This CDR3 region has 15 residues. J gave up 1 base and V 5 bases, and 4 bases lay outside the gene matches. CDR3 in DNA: TGTGCCAGCAGTCCAAGACAGGGGTCCTACAATGAGCAGTTCTTC. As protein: CASSPRQGSYNEQFF.

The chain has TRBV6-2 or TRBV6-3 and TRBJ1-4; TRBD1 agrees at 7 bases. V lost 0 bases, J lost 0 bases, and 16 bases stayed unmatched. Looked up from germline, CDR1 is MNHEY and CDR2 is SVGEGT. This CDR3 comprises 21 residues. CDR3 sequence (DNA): TGTGCCAGCAGTTACTCGATGCCCGGCAGGGGGATTTTTGCAACTAATGAAAAACTGTTTTTT. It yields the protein CASSYSMPGRGIFATNEKLFF.

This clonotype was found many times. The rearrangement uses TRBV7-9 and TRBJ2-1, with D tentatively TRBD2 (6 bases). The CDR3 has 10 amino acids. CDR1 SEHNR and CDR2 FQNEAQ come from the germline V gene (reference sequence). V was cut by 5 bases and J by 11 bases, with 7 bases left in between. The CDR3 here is CASSGGKQFF. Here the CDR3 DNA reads TGTGCCAGCAGCGGAGGGAAGCAGTTCTTC.

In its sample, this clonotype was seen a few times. CDR3 in DNA: TGTGCCAGCAGCTTTGGTAGGGGTCCCTACGAGCAGTACTTC. Its translation is CASSFGRGPYEQYF. This chain joins TRBV11-2 and TRBJ2-7, with D perhaps TRBD1 (5 bases). Trimming cost V 3 bases and J 2 bases, with 11 bases left between them. The germline CDR1 and CDR2 sequences are SGHAT and FQNNGV. The CDR3 covers 14 residues.

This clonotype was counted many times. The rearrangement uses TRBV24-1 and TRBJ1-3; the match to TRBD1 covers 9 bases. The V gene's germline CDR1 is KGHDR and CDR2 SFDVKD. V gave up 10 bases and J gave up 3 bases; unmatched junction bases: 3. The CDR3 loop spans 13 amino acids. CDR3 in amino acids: CATRDRVGNTIYF. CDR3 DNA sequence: TGTGCCACAAGGGACAGGGTTGGAAACACCATATATTTT.

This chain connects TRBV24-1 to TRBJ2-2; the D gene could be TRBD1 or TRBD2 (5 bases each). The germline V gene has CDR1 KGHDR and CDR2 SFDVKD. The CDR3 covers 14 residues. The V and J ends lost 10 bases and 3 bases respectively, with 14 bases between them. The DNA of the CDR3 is TGTGCCACTACAGAGGGGAAGGACACCGGGGAGCTGTTTTTT. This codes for CATTEGKDTGELFF.

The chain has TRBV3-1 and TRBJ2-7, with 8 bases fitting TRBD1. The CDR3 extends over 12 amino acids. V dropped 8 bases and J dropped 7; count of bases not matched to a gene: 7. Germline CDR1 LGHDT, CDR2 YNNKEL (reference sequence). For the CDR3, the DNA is TGTGCCAGCGGATCAGGGGGCGGGGAGCAGTACTTC. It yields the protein CASGSGGGEQYF.

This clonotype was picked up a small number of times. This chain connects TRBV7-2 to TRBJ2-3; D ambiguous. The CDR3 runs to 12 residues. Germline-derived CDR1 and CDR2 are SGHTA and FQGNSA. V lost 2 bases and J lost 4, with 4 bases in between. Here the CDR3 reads CASSLNPDTQYF. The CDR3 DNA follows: TGTGCCAGCAGCTTAAACCCAGATACGCAGTATTTT.

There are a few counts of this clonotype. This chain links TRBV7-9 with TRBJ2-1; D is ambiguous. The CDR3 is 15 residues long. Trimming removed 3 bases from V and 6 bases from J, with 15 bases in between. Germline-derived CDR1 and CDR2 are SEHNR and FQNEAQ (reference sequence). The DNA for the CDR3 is TGTGCCAGCAGCTTTACGTTACTATCCCCCAATGAGCAGTTCTTC. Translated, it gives CASSFTLLSPNEQFF.

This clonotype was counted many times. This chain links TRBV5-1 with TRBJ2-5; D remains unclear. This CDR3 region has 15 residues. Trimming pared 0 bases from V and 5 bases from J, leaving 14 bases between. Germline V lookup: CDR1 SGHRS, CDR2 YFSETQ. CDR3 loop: CASSLGFPAQETQYF. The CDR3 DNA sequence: TGCGCCAGCAGCTTGGGTTTCCCAGCCCAGGAGACCCAGTACTTC.

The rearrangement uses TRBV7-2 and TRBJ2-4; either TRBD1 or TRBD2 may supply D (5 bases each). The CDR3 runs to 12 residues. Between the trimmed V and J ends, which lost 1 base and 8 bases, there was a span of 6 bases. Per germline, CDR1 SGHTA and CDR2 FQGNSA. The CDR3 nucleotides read TGTGCCAGCAGCTTAGGGGACCACATTCAGTACTTC. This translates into CASSLGDHIQYF.

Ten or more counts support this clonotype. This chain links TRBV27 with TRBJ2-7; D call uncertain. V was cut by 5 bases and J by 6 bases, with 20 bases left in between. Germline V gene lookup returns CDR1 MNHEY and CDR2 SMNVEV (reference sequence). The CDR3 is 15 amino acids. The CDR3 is CASSPLVMGFGEQYF. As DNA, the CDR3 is TGTGCCAGCAGTCCCCTGGTGATGGGGTTCGGCGAGCAGTACTTC.

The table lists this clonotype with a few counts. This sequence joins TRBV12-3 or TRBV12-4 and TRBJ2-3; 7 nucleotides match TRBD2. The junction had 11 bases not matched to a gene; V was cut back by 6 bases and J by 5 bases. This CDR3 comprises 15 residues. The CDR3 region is CASRGTTKARDTQYF. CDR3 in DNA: TGTGCCAGCAGGGGGACTACCAAGGCACGAGATACGCAGTATTTT.

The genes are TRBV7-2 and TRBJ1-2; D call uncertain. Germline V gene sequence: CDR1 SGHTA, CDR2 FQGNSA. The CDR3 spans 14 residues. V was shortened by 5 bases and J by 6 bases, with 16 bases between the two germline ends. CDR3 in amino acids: CASSRYRLGDGYTF. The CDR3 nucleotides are TGTGCCAGCAGCCGCTATCGGCTCGGAGATGGCTACACCTTC. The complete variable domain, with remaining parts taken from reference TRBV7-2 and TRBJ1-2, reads GAGVSQSPSNKVTEKGKDVELRCDPISGHTALYWYRQSLGQGLEFLIYFQGNSAPDKSGLPSDRFSAERTGGSVSTLTIQRTQQEDSAVYLCASSRYRLGDGYTFGSGTRLTVV.

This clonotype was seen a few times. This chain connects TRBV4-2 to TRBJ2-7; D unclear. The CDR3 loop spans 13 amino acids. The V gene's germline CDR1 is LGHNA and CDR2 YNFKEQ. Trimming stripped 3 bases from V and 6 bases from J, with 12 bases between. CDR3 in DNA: TGTGCCAGCAGCCAGGCCCTCGGGTCCGAGCAGTACTTC. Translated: CASSQALGSEQYF.

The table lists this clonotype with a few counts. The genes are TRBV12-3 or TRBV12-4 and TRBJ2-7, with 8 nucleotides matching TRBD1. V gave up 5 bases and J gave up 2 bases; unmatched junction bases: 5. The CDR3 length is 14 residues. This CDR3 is CASSHGQGAYEQYF. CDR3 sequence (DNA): TGTGCCAGCAGTCATGGACAGGGCGCCTACGAGCAGTACTTC.

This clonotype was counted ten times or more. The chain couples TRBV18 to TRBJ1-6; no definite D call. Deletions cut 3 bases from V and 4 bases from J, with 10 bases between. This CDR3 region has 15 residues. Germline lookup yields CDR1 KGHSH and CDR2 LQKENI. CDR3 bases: TGTGCCAGCTCACCGAACAGTCCTTATAATTCACCCCTCCACTTT. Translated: CASSPNSPYNSPLHF. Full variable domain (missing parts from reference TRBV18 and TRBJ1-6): NAGVMQNPRHLVRRRGQEARLRCSPMKGHSHVYWYRQLPEEGLKFMVYLQKENIIDESGMPKERFSAEFPKEGPSILRIQQVVRGDSAAYFCASSPNSPYNSPLHFGNGTRLTVT.

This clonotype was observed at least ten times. CDR3 amino acids: CSAEATYEQYF. The CDR3 coding sequence is TGCAGTGCTGAGGCTACCTACGAGCAGTACTTC. J is TRBJ2-7 and V is TRBV20-1, with D unclear. The CDR3 is 11 residues long. V lost 5 bases to trimming and J lost 2 bases, with 7 bases between them. Germline-derived CDR1 and CDR2 are DFQATT and SNEGSKA (reference sequence).

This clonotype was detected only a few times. The CDR3 protein is CASSLRQYF. In nucleotides, the CDR3 is TGTGCCAGCAGCTTACGGCAGTATTTT. The chain employs TRBV7-3 and TRBJ2-3, with unresolved D. CDR3 length: 9 amino acids. CDR1 and CDR2 (germline): SGHTA, FQGTGA. Trimming shortened V by 2 bases and J by 11 bases, and 2 bases separated the two germline ends. The complete variable domain, with remaining parts taken from reference TRBV7-3 and TRBJ2-3, reads GAGVSQTPSNKVTEKGKYVELRCDPISGHTALYWYRQSLGQGPEFLIYFQGTGAADDSGLPNDRFFAVRPEGSVSTLKIQRTERGDSAVYLCASSLRQYFGPGTRLTVL.

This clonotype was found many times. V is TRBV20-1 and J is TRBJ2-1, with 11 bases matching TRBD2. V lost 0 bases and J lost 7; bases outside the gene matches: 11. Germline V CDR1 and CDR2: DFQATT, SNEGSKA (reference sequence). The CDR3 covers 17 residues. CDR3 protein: CSAREVIAGGPENEQFF. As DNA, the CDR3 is TGCAGTGCTAGAGAGGTTATAGCGGGGGGGCCCGAGAATGAGCAGTTCTTC.

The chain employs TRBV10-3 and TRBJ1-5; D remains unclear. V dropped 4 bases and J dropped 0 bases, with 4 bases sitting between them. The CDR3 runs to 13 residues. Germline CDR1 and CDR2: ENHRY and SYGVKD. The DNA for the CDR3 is TGTGCCATCAGTGCCGATAGCAATCAGCCCCAGCATTTT. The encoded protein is CAISADSNQPQHF.

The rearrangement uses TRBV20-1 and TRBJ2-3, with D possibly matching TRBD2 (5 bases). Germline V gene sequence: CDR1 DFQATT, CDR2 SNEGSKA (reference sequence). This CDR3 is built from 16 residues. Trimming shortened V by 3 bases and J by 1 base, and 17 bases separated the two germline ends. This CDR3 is CSARGNSGRGTDTQYF. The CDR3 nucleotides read TGCAGTGCTAGGGGAAACAGCGGAAGGGGCACAGATACGCAGTATTTT.

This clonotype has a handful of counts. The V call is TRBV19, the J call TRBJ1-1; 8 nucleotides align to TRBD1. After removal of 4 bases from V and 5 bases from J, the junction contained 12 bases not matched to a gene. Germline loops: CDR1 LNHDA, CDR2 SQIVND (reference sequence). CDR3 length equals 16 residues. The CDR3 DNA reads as TGTGCCAGTAGTAGAAGGACAGGGAGTGGGAAAACTGAAGCTTTCTTT. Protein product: CASSRRTGSGKTEAFF.